This T cell receptor beta chain was found in a study of blood T cell repertoires in COVID-19. Sequencing used immunoSEQ multiplex PCR; TCRdb keeps in-frame clones, though not all of them. This repertoire shows 200,000 to 250,000 clones, approximately 90% found once; its top ten account for 0.7% to 0.85%. Material: peripheral blood. The sequence derives from a man in his sixties with COVID-19, enrolled during active disease.

The CDR3 loop is CATSDSGLNTDTQYF. The CDR3, as DNA: TGTGCCACCAGTGATTCAGGACTGAACACAGATACGCAGTATTTT. V is TRBV24-1 and J is TRBJ2-3, with a tentative D call TRBD2 (5 bases). V gave up 2 bases and J gave up 2 bases, with 10 bases separating them. The germline V gene encodes CDR1 KGHDR and CDR2 SFDVKD. The CDR3 is made up of 15 amino acids.